The source of this T cell receptor (beta chain) is a study of T cells after yellow fever vaccination. Study background: Fractions of limited cellularity were prepared by means of SMART-Seq v4 Ultra Low Input.

TCR cDNA was made by 5'RACE template switching, adding a universal primer site and UMIs. TCRdb processed the 5' RACE reads anew with MiXCR; each CDR3 protein has one entry. Of a few hundred thousand distinct CDR3 sequences in the sample, 6.8% were seen once. Note on this clonotype: Its antigen is unidentified. Mismatch with germline at one junction end may stem from a read error.

General study results and limits: Compared with primary, the secondary response was weaker and peaked at day 5, not 15.

The germline V gene encodes CDR1 SGHTA and CDR2 FQGNSA. The CDR3 totals 17 residues. The receptor was isolated from a man between 18 and 29 years old who received the YFV17D yellow fever vaccine. The J gene is TRBJ2-1, the V gene TRBV7-2, with 9 bases lining up with TRBD2. The material sequenced was PBMCs, taken more than 35 days after the first yellow fever vaccination. Here the CDR3 reads CASSLRSSGVTYNEQLF. The CDR3 coding sequence is TGTGCCAGCAGCCTACGGTCTAGCGGGGTGACCTACAATGAGCAGCTCTTC.